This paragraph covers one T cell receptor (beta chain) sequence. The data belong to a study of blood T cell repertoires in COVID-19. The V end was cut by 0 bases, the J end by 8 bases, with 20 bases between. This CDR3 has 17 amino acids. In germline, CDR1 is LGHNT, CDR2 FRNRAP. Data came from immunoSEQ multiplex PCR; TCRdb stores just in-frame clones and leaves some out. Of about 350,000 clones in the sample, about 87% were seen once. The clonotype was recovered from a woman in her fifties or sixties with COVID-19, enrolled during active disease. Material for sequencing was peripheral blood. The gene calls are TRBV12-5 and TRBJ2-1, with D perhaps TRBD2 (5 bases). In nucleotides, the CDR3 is TGTGCTAGTGGTTTGGTATTGAGCGGAACAGTGGCTCATGAGCAGTTCTTC. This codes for CASGLVLSGTVAHEQFF.